This TCR beta chain was sequenced during a study of T cell changes during pregnancy in multiple sclerosis. Only in-frame clones appear in the TCRdb table, and some are missing; sequencing was by immunoSEQ multiplex PCR. The repertoire includes fewer than 75,000 clones, approximately 89% of them detected once, and roughly 3.5% sits in the top ten. V lost 0 bases to trimming and J lost 2 bases; unmatched junction nucleotides: 0. The length of the CDR3 is 14 residues. The germline gives CDR1 SGDLS, CDR2 YYNGEE. The sequencing used peripheral blood, collected after pregnancy. The chain carries TRBV9 and TRBJ2-7; 9 positions agree with TRBD1. This clonotype was obtained from a female donor in good health, enrolled as a control in a pregnancy study. The CDR3 DNA reads TGTGCCAGCAGCGTAGGACAGGGGGCCTACGAGCAGTACTTC. Its translation: CASSVGQGAYEQYF.